The 10 T cell receptor beta chains below all came from one sample that was sequenced in a study of early stage breast cancer tumors (dated by TCRdb to 2017 to 2019). The protocol used for the library was the immunoSEQ multiplex PCR assay. TCRdb retrieved this table from immuneACCESS and kept in-frame rearrangements only. Not all clones are present; in checked studies, unresolved V genes account for under half, and no reason is known for the remainder. Recorded for this sample are 30,000 to 40,000 clones; roughly 70% of them occurred a single time. Roughly 7.4% of the sample comes from the top ten. Material: blood. The receptors come from a person in their sixties or seventies with breast cancer.

The chain joins TRBV9 to TRBJ2-2; D is perhaps TRBD1 (6 bases). The germline CDR1 and CDR2 sequences are SGDLS and YYNGEE. The germline V and J ends were trimmed by 0 bases and 2 bases, with 8 bases remaining between them. This CDR3 is built from 15 residues. CDR3 sequence: CASSVDRVNTGELFF. CDR3 coding DNA: TGTGCCAGCAGCGTAGACAGGGTTAACACCGGGGAGCTGTTTTTT.

The V call is TRBV27, the J call TRBJ2-1; D uncertain. V shed 8 bases and J shed 8 bases, with 1 base lying between them. Per the germline V gene, CDR1 is MNHEY and CDR2 is SMNVEV (reference sequence). The CDR3 is 8 amino acids. CDR3 loop: CASDEQFF. CDR3 sequence (DNA): TGTGCCAGCGATGAGCAGTTCTTC.

This chain joins TRBV5-4 and TRBJ1-2, with D unresolved. The CDR3 consists of 14 residues. Trimming pared 1 base from V and 4 bases from J, leaving 11 bases between. Germline assignment: CDR1 SGHNT and CDR2 YYREEE (reference sequence). The CDR3 nucleotides are TGTGCCAGCAGCTTGAGAGTAGGGCCCTATGGCTACACCTTC. It translates to CASSLRVGPYGYTF.

The V call is TRBV19, the J call TRBJ2-7; D is uncertain. Germline values: CDR1 LNHDA, CDR2 SQIVND (reference sequence). This CDR3 contains 19 residues. Trimming removed 5 bases at V and 5 bases at J, with 31 bases between. The CDR3 reads CASSWLPDWEANLNHEQYF. The DNA for the CDR3 is TGTGCCAGTAGTTGGTTACCGGATTGGGAAGCAAACCTAAACCACGAGCAGTACTTC.

The J gene is TRBJ2-5, the V gene TRBV6-5, with unresolved D. The CDR3 length is 13 residues. Germline V gene data show CDR1 as MNHEY and CDR2 as SVGAGI. Trimming removed 7 bases from V and 5 bases from J, with 14 bases in between. Here the CDR3 reads CASTAASGETQYF. Here the CDR3 DNA reads TGTGCCAGCACGGCCGCCTCCGGGGAGACCCAGTACTTC.

This chain connects TRBV28 to TRBJ2-7, with a possible D match to TRBD1 (6 bases). Trimming left V 3 bases short and J 2 bases short, with 11 bases between. There are 14 residues in the CDR3. Germline V gene lookup returns CDR1 MDHEN and CDR2 SYDVKM. Written as DNA, the CDR3 is TGTGCCAGCAGTTTCGGTGGACAGCCCTACGAGCAGTACTTC. As protein: CASSFGGQPYEQYF.

This chain joins TRBV6-6 and TRBJ2-7, with TRBD1 matching 10 bases. The CDR3 is 14 amino acids. The ends lost 7 bases at V and 4 bases at J; junction bases unmatched: 7. Germline CDR1 is MNHNY and CDR2 is SVGAGI (reference sequence). The CDR3: CASTDRGRVYEQYF. CDR3 DNA: TGTGCCAGCACCGACAGGGGGCGCGTTTACGAGCAGTACTTC.

This chain uses TRBV7-9 with TRBJ2-2, with 15 bases fitting TRBD2. Trimming cost V 4 bases and J 3 bases; bases outside gene matches: 6. CDR3 length: 18 residues. In germline, CDR1 is SEHNR, CDR2 FQNEAQ (reference sequence). In nucleotides, the CDR3 is TGTGCCAGCAGCTCAGGACTAGCGGGGGGGCTTTACACCGGGGAGCTGTTTTTT. Protein: CASSSGLAGGLYTGELFF.

This clone has just a few counts. The chain recombines TRBV29-1 with TRBJ2-7; unclear D gene. Per germline, CDR1 SQVTM and CDR2 ANQGSEA. The V gene lost 2 bases and the J gene lost 0 bases, with 11 bases spanning the gap. The CDR3 consists of 14 residues. CDR3 DNA sequence: TGCAGCGTTGAAAACCCGCGGAACTCCTACGAGCAGTACTTC. Its translation: CSVENPRNSYEQYF.

The V and J genes are TRBV5-6 and TRBJ2-7; TRBD2 is a possible D gene (5 bases). The germline V gene encodes CDR1 SGHDT and CDR2 YYEEEE. Trimming removed 2 bases from V and 5 bases from J, with 14 bases in between. This CDR3 is built from 14 residues. The CDR3 DNA reads TGTGCCAGCAGCTTCGTACCGGTGCGGGACGAGCAGTACTTC. Amino acid sequence: CASSFVPVRDEQYF.